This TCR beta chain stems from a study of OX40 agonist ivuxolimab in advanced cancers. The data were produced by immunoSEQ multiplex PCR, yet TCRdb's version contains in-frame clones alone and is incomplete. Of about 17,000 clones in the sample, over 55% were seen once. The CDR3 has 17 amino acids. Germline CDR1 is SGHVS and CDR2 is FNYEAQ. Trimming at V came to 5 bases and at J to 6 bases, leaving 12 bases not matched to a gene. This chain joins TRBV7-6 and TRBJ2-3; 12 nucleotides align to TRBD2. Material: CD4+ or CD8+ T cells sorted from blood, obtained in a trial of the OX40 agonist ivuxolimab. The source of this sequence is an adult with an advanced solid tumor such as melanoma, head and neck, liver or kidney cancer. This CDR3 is CASSPTSGGLLGDTQYF. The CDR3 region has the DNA TGTGCCAGCAGCCCGACTAGCGGGGGCTTATTGGGGGATACGCAGTATTTT. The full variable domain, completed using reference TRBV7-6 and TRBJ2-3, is GAGVSQSPRYKVTKRGQDVALRCDPISGHVSLYWYRQALGQGPEFLTYFNYEAQQDKSGLPNDRFSAERPEGSISTLTIQRTEQRDSAMYRCASSPTSGGLLGDTQYFGPGTRLTVL.